This TCR beta chain was documented in a study of T-cell reconstitution after alpha-beta-depleted transplantation in children. Whole-study findings and limits: Expanded graft clones, several hundred of them, were reportedly the source of alpha-beta T cells about two months after transplant. For some patients, TCRbeta diversity was high at day 60 because of recipient T cells and thymic progenitors that survived. T-cell numbers and diversity, one year after transplant, stemmed largely from T cells that were newly produced.

Per germline, CDR1 DFQATT and CDR2 SNEGSKA (reference sequence). V was shortened by 3 bases and J by 11 bases, with 11 bases between the two germline ends. CDR3 size: 11 residues. Comments on this clonotype: The antigen is undetermined.

Molecular barcoding with unique molecular identifiers was used for the TCRbeta library. Via MiXCR, TCRdb re-called the PCR reads, giving one row per CDR3 protein. The data hold 600,000 to 700,000 distinct CDR3 sequences, with roughly 13% observed a single time. The source of this sequence is a girl aged 2-10 years with congenital amegakaryocytic thrombocytopenia, due to receive a stem cell transplant. Here the sequenced sample was PBMCs, taken before TCRalphabeta/CD19-depleted stem cell transplant. The rearrangement joins TRBV20-1 to TRBJ2-1; D is unclear. CDR3: CSASSPAQQFF. CDR3 bases: TGCAGTGCTAGCTCCCCAGCTCAGCAGTTCTTC.